This T cell receptor (beta chain) comes out of a study of T cell responses to AZD1222 COVID-19 vaccine (dated by TCRdb to about 2021). Background for the entire study: AZD1222 recipients with second doses at about 4 weeks or about 12 weeks were pooled, because spike-specific TCR depth and breadth did not differ between schedules. A total of more than 230 trial participants underwent TCR sequencing, of whom 200 to 220 received two doses of AZD1222 and about 25 received two doses of the MenACWY control vaccine. Trial participants were enrolled into age subgroups of 18-55, 56-69 and 70-plus years, which contained about 150, 27 and 61 TCR-sequenced participants, respectively. Beyond this particular receptor, the publication reports: The 56-69-year group was small, and its depth increase did not reach significance, likely because of low power. Vaccine-associated CD4 TCRs spanned the whole spike protein, with dominant responses in regions 160-218 and 743-854. Conclusions about previously exposed vaccinees are limited, since just 5 or 6 AZD1222 recipients were seropositive for SARS-CoV-2 at baseline. Participants were mostly white British and included more females than males, and it was suggested by the authors that clonal diversity may have been underestimated. Reportedly, almost half of the unique spike-specific TCRs recognized epitopes lying outside the regions that are mutated in the B.1.351 and B.1.1.7 variants. After two AZD1222 doses, spike-specific TCR breadth and depth were significantly higher than at day 0 and than in MenACWY recipients. Because no samples from the day 14 peak response were available, repertoires could be characterized only after the peak T cell response.

CDR3 length: 20 amino acids, cysteine to phenylalanine. This entry keeps only the CDR3 DNA: 60 bases, framed from base 1. Per the publication, the time point label means: baseline before first vaccination. Vaccinee samples came from UK trials COV001 and COV002, including a single-blind randomized controlled phase 2/3 trial of AZD1222 (ChAdOx1 nCoV-19) in healthy adults. Trial participant PBMC samples were collected at day 0 and day 28 after the second dose for TCRbeta chain sequencing. This clone occurred once. Its antigen specificity is not known. Nothing much larger sits one base from this clone, and base qualities are not available. The CDR3 regions of human TCRbeta chains were analyzed by immunosequencing. The paper's processing steps were these. Repertoire TCRs were matched against a reference library of SARS-CoV-2-specific TCRs generated with the MIRA antigen-specificity platform. Breadth meant the fraction of unique TCRs that were SARS-CoV-2-associated, whereas depth meant the fraction of total T cells that were SARS-CoV-2-associated. Each spike-specific TCR was assigned to its reactive spike region and to a CD4 or CD8 class using the MIRA data. Log10-transformed breadth and depth values were compared by one-way ANOVA with Sidak's multiple comparisons tests. TCRdb holds this immuneACCESS table with in-frame rearrangements only. Some clones are missing; in checked studies, unresolved V genes explain under half, and the rest has no known cause. V, J and clone size reflect that table, while D and trimming were determined from the DNA. For this sample there are 180,000 or so clones; more than 90% appear just once. The top ten clonotypes cover about 3% of the sample.

The chain joins TRBV12-2 to TRBJ1-5. TRBV12-2 is noted as a pseudogene. This material consisted of peripheral blood, taken on day 0 of AZD1222 vaccination. This receptor was obtained from an adult in good health. The CDR3 reads as follows: CASRLPSGSLPSYSNQPQHF. The nucleotide sequence reads as follows: TGTGCAAGTCGCCTCCCATCCGGGTCCCTCCCCTCTTATAGCAATCAGCCCCAGCATTTT.